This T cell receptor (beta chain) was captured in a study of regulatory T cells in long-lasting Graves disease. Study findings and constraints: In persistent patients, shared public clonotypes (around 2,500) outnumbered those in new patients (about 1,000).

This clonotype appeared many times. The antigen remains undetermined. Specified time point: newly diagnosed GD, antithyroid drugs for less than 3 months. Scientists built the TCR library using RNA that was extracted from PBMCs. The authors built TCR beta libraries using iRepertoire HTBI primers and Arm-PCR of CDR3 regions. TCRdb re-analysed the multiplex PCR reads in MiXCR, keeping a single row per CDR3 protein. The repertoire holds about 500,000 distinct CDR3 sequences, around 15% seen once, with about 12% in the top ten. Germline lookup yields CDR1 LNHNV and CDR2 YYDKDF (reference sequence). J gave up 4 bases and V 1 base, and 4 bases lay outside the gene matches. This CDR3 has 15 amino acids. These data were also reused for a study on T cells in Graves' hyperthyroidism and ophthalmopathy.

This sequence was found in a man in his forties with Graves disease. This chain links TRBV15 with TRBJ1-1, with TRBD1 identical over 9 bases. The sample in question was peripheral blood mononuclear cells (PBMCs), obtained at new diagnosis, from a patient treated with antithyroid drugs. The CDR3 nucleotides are TGTGCCACCAGCAGAGCACAGGGGGCTGGCACTGAAGCTTTCTTT. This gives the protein CATSRAQGAGTEAFF.